This TCR beta chain was identified during a study of blood T cell repertoires in COVID-19 (dated by TCRdb to the early 2020s). For the study in its entirety: Collaborator samples came from the United States, Italy and Spain and covered acute and convalescent phases of COVID-19. Where available, HLA class I and class II types were obtained from metadata supplied by the sample provider rather than from assay-based typing. The prospective study material was composed of cDNA or gDNA derived from T cells, B-cell-depleted T cells, or PBMCs. Subjects who had been exposed to COVID-19, were actively infected with it, or had recovered from it provided the deeply sampled blood TCRbeta repertoires that made up the dataset. A de-identified subject ID, COVID-19 status, age in years and sex were almost always included in the sample metadata. The repertoires were released in a freely available public database intended as a resource for research on the immune response to SARS-CoV-2. Samples were obtained from the ongoing ImmuneRACE study (first 160 participants) and from about 1,300 subjects provided by 6 global collaborators. General conclusions and limits of the study: The quantity of clinical and demographic metadata differed by source and by participant and was supplied without curation.

TCRbeta CDR3 regions were amplified from genomic DNA by means of the immunoSEQ Assay, a bias-controlled multiplex PCR. In the authors' own workflow: Within the assay, amplification of reference gene primers was used to estimate how many nucleated cells each sample contained. Sequence reads were collapsed and filtered to measure the absolute abundance of every unique TCRbeta CDR3 rearrangement. For each sample, productive Simpson clonality was calculated as the square root of Simpson's diversity index across productive rearrangements. TCRdb re-hosts the immuneACCESS table, in-frame sequences only. Its copies lack some clones; in the studies checked, an unresolved V gene accounts for under half of them, and the cause for the rest is not known. V, J and clone size are those of that table, while D and trimming were read from the DNA. The sample table contains just over 650,000 clones; only one count was recorded for about 87% of them. Together, the top ten hold approximately 0.25% of the sample.

Whole blood was collected in K2EDTA tubes by collaborating institutions according to the institutions' own protocols. For TCRbeta analysis, collaborator samples were shipped as frozen whole blood, as isolated PBMCs, or as DNA extracted from either sample type. This clone was seen just once. Its antigen remains unidentified. Base qualities are missing; no much larger clone stands one base away. The sequence was obtained from a woman younger than 35 with acute or convalescent COVID-19. Sequenced material: peripheral blood.

The CDR3 in this case is CASSQTGTGRWDTEAFF. Here is the DNA: TGCGCCAGCAGTCAAACCGGGACAGGGCGGTGGGACACTGAAGCTTTCTTT. Recombination connected TRBV23-1 to TRBJ1-1, and TRBD1 aligns with 9 junction nucleotides. TRBV23-1 is filed as an ORF, its function uncertain. The CDR3 starts with the cysteine, ends with the phenylalanine, and has 17 residues. CDR3 DNA only is kept here, 51 bases in frame from base 1. Here V drops 2 bases and J drops 3 bases, and the junction holds 10 bases not matched to any gene.